These 16 T cell receptor beta chains were sequenced from one sample in a study of T cell responses to AZD1222 COVID-19 vaccine. Clones were read by immunoSEQ multiplex PCR, and TCRdb kept only the in-frame ones, dropping some. This sample has around 150,000 clones, with more than 75% found just once. The material was peripheral blood, obtained 28 days after the second AZD1222 dose. These receptors originate from an adult who received the AZD1222 COVID-19 vaccine.

This chain uses TRBV5-1 with TRBJ2-5, with no clear D. V was clipped by 4 bases and J by 4 bases, with 14 bases between them. The CDR3 length is 14 residues. From germline, CDR1 is SGHRS and CDR2 YFSETQ. CDR3 protein: CASSPVLLSETQYF. CDR3 nucleotide sequence: TGCGCCAGCAGCCCCGTTTTGCTCTCAGAGACCCAGTACTTC.

This rearrangement joins TRBV3-1 (or the pseudogene TRBV3-2) to TRBJ1-2; no firm D call. The CDR3 sequence is 14 residues long. Trimming shortened V by 1 base and J by 7 bases, and 13 bases separated the two germline ends. Per germline, CDR1 LGHDT and CDR2 YNNKEL (reference sequence). The CDR3 sequence: CASSQVRGNGGYTF. The CDR3 DNA follows: TGTGCCAGCAGCCAAGTGAGAGGGAACGGTGGCTACACCTTC.

The chain combines TRBV12-3 or TRBV12-4 with TRBJ1-1; D is unresolved. V shed 3 bases and J shed 7 bases, with 12 bases lying between them. The CDR3 covers 13 residues. The CDR3 region has the DNA TGTGCCAGCAGTTTGAATTCGTGGGATGAAGCTTTCTTT. This encodes CASSLNSWDEAFF.

This clone was detected once. The chain combines TRBV18 with TRBJ1-2; no reliable D call. The germline V gene has CDR1 KGHSH and CDR2 LQKENI. Deletions cut 6 bases from V and 5 bases from J, with 22 bases between. The CDR3 contains 16 residues. This chain's CDR3 is CASSEEAGGRLYGYTF. The CDR3 region has the DNA TGTGCCAGCTCCGAGGAGGCCGGAGGAAGACTTTATGGCTACACCTTC.

This clone occurred once. The J gene is TRBJ2-3, the V gene TRBV7-3; either TRBD1 or TRBD2 may fit D (5 bases each). CDR1 is SGHTA and CDR2 is FQGTGA in the germline V gene. The CDR3 sequence is 16 residues long. Trimming took off 5 bases at V and 2 bases at J, with 17 bases between the two ends. CDR3 DNA sequence: TGTGCCAGCAGCCTCAGGGCCGGGACGAACACAGATACGCAGTATTTT. Its protein product is CASSLRAGTNTDTQYF.

The chain links TRBV6-5 to TRBJ1-6, with 11 bases fitting TRBD1. CDR3 size: 15 residues. V gave up 7 bases and J gave up 10 bases; unmatched junction bases: 9. From germline, CDR1 is MNHEY and CDR2 SVGAGI. The CDR3 region is CASTSRTGGKSPLHF. The CDR3 DNA is TGTGCCAGCACCTCCAGGACAGGGGGCAAATCACCCCTCCACTTT.

This clone occurred once. J is TRBJ1-3 and V is TRBV6-2 or TRBV6-3; the D is unclear. CDR1 and CDR2 from the germline V gene are MNHEY and SVGEGT. The germline V and J ends were trimmed by 6 bases and 0 bases, with 3 bases remaining between them. The CDR3 contains 12 residues. The CDR3: CASSLSGNTIYF. The CDR3 region has the DNA TGTGCCAGCAGCCTCTCTGGAAACACCATATATTTT.

The V call is TRBV3-1 (or the pseudogene TRBV3-2), the J call TRBJ1-2; maybe TRBD1 (6 bases). Trimming cost V 6 bases and J 5 bases, with 22 bases left between them. CDR1 and CDR2 from the germline V gene are LGHDT and YNNKEL (reference sequence). The CDR3 runs to 16 residues. For the CDR3, the DNA is TGTGCCAGCAGATCGGACGGGGGCGGAAGTATTTATGGCTACACCTTC. It specifies CASRSDGGGSIYGYTF.

V gene TRBV5-4 combines with J gene TRBJ2-2; D might be TRBD2 (6 bases). This CDR3 is 16 amino acids long. Germline assignment: CDR1 SGHNT and CDR2 YYREEE (reference sequence). The V and J ends lost 5 bases and 1 base respectively, with 15 bases between them. The CDR3 spells CASSPQSGWNTGELFF. CDR3 DNA sequence: TGTGCCAGCAGTCCCCAGAGCGGGTGGAACACCGGGGAGCTGTTTTTT. Looking up the rest from reference TRBV5-4 and TRBJ2-2 gives the full variable domain: ETGVTQSPTHLIKTRGQQVTLRCSSQSGHNTVSWYQQALGQGPQFIFQYYREEENGRGNFPPRFSGLQFPNYSSELNVNALELDDSALYLCASSPQSGWNTGELFFGEGSRLTVL.

To note about this clone: An end of the junction differs from the germline gene, which may be a read error. The chain combines TRBV6-1 with TRBJ2-7; 7 bases are a match to TRBD1. This CDR3 is built from 16 residues. Per the germline V gene, CDR1 is MNHNS and CDR2 is SASEGT. The CDR3: CASSEDPTGTVYAQYF. The CDR3 DNA follows: TGTGCCAGCAGTGAAGATCCCACCGGGACAGTCTACGCGCAGTACTTC.

The CDR3, as DNA: TGTGCCAGCAGCAAAGTCGTGCTTTACCCCCTGGCAGGCAATGAGCAGTTCTTC. It yields the protein CASSKVVLYPLAGNEQFF. The chain links TRBV21-1 to TRBJ2-1; TRBD1 reflects the table's D call only, with no check against the DNA. TRBV21-1 is a pseudogene segment. CDR3 length: 18 residues.

The table lists this clone with a count of one. This sequence joins TRBV27 and TRBJ2-7; perhaps D is TRBD1 or TRBD2 (5 bases each). The CDR3 sequence is 13 residues long. Germline V gene sequence: CDR1 MNHEY, CDR2 SMNVEV (reference sequence). Trimming pared 5 bases from V and 6 bases from J, leaving 14 bases between. The CDR3 DNA follows: TGTGCCAGCAGTCCCGGGGCAGGGTTCGAGCAGTACTTC. Translation gives CASSPGAGFEQYF.

V gene TRBV7-2 combines with J gene TRBJ1-2, with D unresolved. The CDR3 covers 12 residues. V was shortened by 5 bases and J by 6 bases, with 10 bases between the two germline ends. The germline gives CDR1 SGHTA, CDR2 FQGNSA. This chain's CDR3 is CASSINWDGYTF. The CDR3 bases are TGTGCCAGCAGCATCAACTGGGATGGCTACACCTTC.

V and J are TRBV4-1 and TRBJ2-7, with 8 bases fitting TRBD1. The CDR3 covers 16 residues. V shed 0 bases and J 8 bases; nucleotides not matched to a gene: 12. CDR1 MGHRA and CDR2 YSYEKL come from the germline V gene. The CDR3 loop is CASSQERTGTGPKQYF. In DNA form, the CDR3 reads TGCGCCAGCAGCCAAGAGCGAACCGGGACAGGTCCTAAGCAGTACTTC.

This sequence joins TRBV19 and TRBJ1-5; maybe TRBD1 (6 bases). The CDR3 extends over 12 amino acids. Between the trimmed V and J ends, which lost 6 bases and 9 bases, there was a span of 12 bases. Germline V gene lookup returns CDR1 LNHDA and CDR2 SQIVND (reference sequence). CDR3 DNA: TGTGCCAGTAGCTCAACAGGGCGGCCCCAGCATTTT. This gives the protein CASSSTGRPQHF.

The chain carries TRBV7-6 and TRBJ1-4; unclear D gene. V lost 1 base, J lost 0 bases, and 12 bases lay in between. CDR1 and CDR2 (germline): SGHVS, FNYEAQ. This CDR3 has 17 amino acids. CDR3 DNA sequence: TGTGCCAGCAGCTTAGGTACGGTGGAGGCAACTAATGAAAAACTGTTTTTT. It yields the protein CASSLGTVEATNEKLFF.